Listed below are T cell receptor beta chains from one sample, sequenced in a study of T cells in localized non-small cell lung cancer. Generated by immunoSEQ multiplex PCR, the TCRdb table keeps only in-frame clones and is missing some. Found here are roughly 3,600 clones, about 49% of them singletons; the top ten hold around 4.3%. The sample here was lymph node tissue, taken before any cancer treatment. These receptors all come from a woman aged 18-49 years with stage I lung adenocarcinoma. The CDR3 runs from the conserved cysteine through the conserved F or W. Each record gives: D gene, V gene, clone size, J gene, CDR3 protein, CDR3 DNA. A D gene is named only where the DNA matches it firmly. Expanded clones get a size class; other rows say once, few or many, or leave the size out.

D: NA
V: TRBV9
size: few
J: TRBJ1-2
CDR3: CASSYLQGAGGGYTF
DNA: TGTGCCAGCAGCTACCTACAGGGAGCTGGTGGTGGCTACACCTTC

D: NA
V: TRBV18
size: NA
J: TRBJ1-1
CDR3: CASSRGDRPMNTEAFF
DNA: TGTGCCAGCTCCCGTGGAGACAGGCCGATGAACACTGAAGCTTTCTTT

D: NA
V: TRBV6-8
size: NA
J: TRBJ1-1
CDR3: CASSYLLQEAFF
DNA: TGTGCCAGCAGTTACCTTTTACAGGAAGCTTTCTTT

D: NA
V: TRBV6-8
size: few
J: TRBJ2-7
CDR3: CAHRDATYEQYF
DNA: TGTGCCCACCGGGACGCGACCTACGAGCAGTACTTC

D: NA
V: TRBV9
size: few
J: TRBJ2-3
CDR3: CASSVDGGSDTQYF
DNA: TGTGCCAGCAGCGTAGATGGGGGTTCAGATACGCAGTATTTT

D: NA
V: TRBV30
size: NA
J: TRBJ1-5
CDR3: CAWSSRGIQPQHF
DNA: TGTGCCTGGAGTAGTAGGGGGATTCAGCCCCAGCATTTT

D: NA
V: TRBV6-8
size: NA
J: TRBJ2-5
CDR3: CASSPPLSLVNSWKETQYF
DNA: TGTGCCAGCAGTCCCCCTCTCTCACTAGTGAACTCCTGGAAAGAGACCCAGTACTTC

D: NA
V: TRBV19
size: NA
J: TRBJ2-1
CDR3: CASSESLSRVEQFF
DNA: TGTGCCAGTAGTGAGTCTCTTTCCCGCGTTGAGCAGTTCTTC

D: TRBD1
V: TRBV11-3
size: NA
J: TRBJ1-3
CDR3: CTSSLGTGNGNTIYF
DNA: TGTACCAGCAGCTTAGGGACAGGGAATGGAAACACCATATATTTT

D: TRBD1
V: TRBV28
size: NA
J: TRBJ2-7
CDR3: CASRDRPYEQYF
DNA: TGTGCCAGCAGGGACAGGCCCTACGAGCAGTACTTC

D: NA
V: TRBV18
size: NA
J: TRBJ2-7
CDR3: CASFGATGLSYEQYF
DNA: TGTGCCAGCTTCGGGGCCACAGGGTTATCCTACGAGCAGTACTTC

D: NA
V: TRBV14
size: NA
J: TRBJ2-5
CDR3: CASSPRTGETQYF
DNA: TGTGCCAGCAGCCCCCGGACTGGGGAGACCCAGTACTTC

D: NA
V: TRBV4-1
size: few
J: TRBJ2-7
CDR3: CASSLREYYEQYF
DNA: TGCGCCAGCAGCCTCAGGGAGTACTACGAGCAGTACTTC

D: TRBD1
V: TRBV28
size: NA
J: TRBJ1-1
CDR3: CASSSLLRTGRTEAFF
DNA: TGTGCCAGCAGTTCCCTCCTTCGGACAGGGCGGACTGAAGCTTTCTTT

D: NA
V: TRBV15
size: NA
J: TRBJ1-1
CDR3: CATSSQKMNTEAFF
DNA: TGTGCCACCAGCAGTCAGAAAATGAACACTGAAGCTTTCTTT

D: TRBD1
V: TRBV6-8
size: few
J: TRBJ2-3
CDR3: CATSGTAGGSSTDTQYF
DNA: TGTGCCACATCAGGGACAGCCGGCGGCTCTAGCACAGATACGCAGTATTTT

D: TRBD2
V: TRBV7-4
size: few
J: TRBJ2-7
CDR3: CASSQQGTRGERQYF
DNA: TGTGCCAGCAGCCAGCAGGGGACTAGAGGGGAAAGGCAGTACTTC

D: NA
V: TRBV6-8
size: NA
J: TRBJ1-2
CDR3: CASSPDRWSYTF
DNA: TGTGCCAGCAGCCCCGACAGGTGGAGCTACACCTTC

D: NA
V: TRBV14
size: NA
J: TRBJ2-3
CDR3: CASSQDLVRDTQYF
DNA: TGTGCCAGCAGCCAAGATCTAGTAAGGGATACGCAGTATTTT

D: NA
V: TRBV30
size: NA
J: TRBJ1-4
CDR3: CAWSAGLEKLFF
DNA: TGTGCCTGGAGTGCGGGGCTTGAAAAACTGTTTTTT

D: NA
V: TRBV14
size: NA
J: TRBJ2-1
CDR3: CASSQVITTYSYNEQFF
DNA: TGTGCCAGCAGCCAAGTCATAACGACGTACTCCTACAATGAGCAGTTCTTC

D: TRBD1
V: TRBV28
size: once
J: TRBJ1-2
CDR3: CASSPVRLRGQVFGYTF
DNA: TGTGCCAGCAGTCCCGTTCGTCTGCGGGGACAGGTCTTTGGCTACACCTTC

D: NA
V: TRBV11-3
size: NA
J: TRBJ1-1
CDR3: CASSLGVMNTEAFF
DNA: TGTGCCAGCAGCTTAGGGGTGATGAACACTGAAGCTTTCTTT

D: TRBD2
V: TRBV19
size: NA
J: TRBJ2-3
CDR3: CASSKVAGEGDTQYF
DNA: TGTGCCAGTAGTAAGGTAGCGGGGGAAGGAGATACGCAGTATTTT

D: TRBD1
V: TRBV23-1
size: NA
J: TRBJ2-3
CDR3: CASSLRGQDTQYF
DNA: TGCGCCAGCAGCTTGAGGGGGCAAGATACGCAGTATTTT

D: NA
V: TRBV19
size: NA
J: TRBJ1-2
CDR3: CASSIASGYTF
DNA: TGTGCCAGTAGTATAGCCTCTGGCTACACCTTC

D: NA
V: TRBV7-5
size: few
J: TRBJ2-1
CDR3: CASSLREASSYNEQFF
DNA: TGTGCCAGCAGCTTACGGGAGGCGAGCTCCTACAATGAGCAGTTCTTC

D: TRBD2
V: TRBV6-8
size: few
J: TRBJ2-1
CDR3: CASSLAGVRDEQFF
DNA: TGTGCCAGCAGCTTGGCGGGAGTACGGGATGAGCAGTTCTTC

D: TRBD2
V: TRBV10-2
size: NA
J: TRBJ2-1
CDR3: CASSSSGRAGDEQFF
DNA: TGCGCCAGCAGCTCTAGCGGGAGGGCCGGGGATGAGCAGTTCTTC

D: NA
V: TRBV19
size: NA
J: TRBJ1-1
CDR3: CASSMSVNTEAFF
DNA: TGTGCCAGTAGTATGTCAGTGAACACTGAAGCTTTCTTT

D: NA
V: TRBV7-5
size: few
J: TRBJ2-1
CDR3: CASSVGGGVRERTGEQFF
DNA: TGTGCCAGCAGCGTAGGAGGGGGGGTGCGGGAGCGCACAGGAGAGCAGTTCTTC

D: NA
V: TRBV28
size: NA
J: TRBJ1-4
CDR3: CASTDSARTNEKLFF
DNA: TGTGCCAGCACGGACTCGGCTAGAACTAATGAAAAACTGTTTTTT

D: TRBD2
V: TRBV5-1
size: NA
J: TRBJ2-5
CDR3: CASSFGNAAGGETQYF
DNA: TGCGCCAGCAGCTTCGGAAATGCGGCGGGAGGGGAGACCCAGTACTTC

D: NA
V: TRBV19
size: NA
J: TRBJ2-7
CDR3: CASSDRGYEQYF
DNA: TGTGCCAGTAGTGACAGAGGATACGAGCAGTACTTC

D: TRBD1
V: TRBV18
size: NA
J: TRBJ1-4
CDR3: CASSPSRDRFEKLFF
DNA: TGTGCCAGCTCACCGTCCCGGGACAGGTTCGAAAAACTGTTTTTT

D: NA
V: TRBV6-7
size: NA
J: TRBJ2-7
CDR3: CASSEADRAGEQYF
DNA: TGTGCCAGCAGTGAAGCCGACAGAGCCGGAGAGCAGTACTTC